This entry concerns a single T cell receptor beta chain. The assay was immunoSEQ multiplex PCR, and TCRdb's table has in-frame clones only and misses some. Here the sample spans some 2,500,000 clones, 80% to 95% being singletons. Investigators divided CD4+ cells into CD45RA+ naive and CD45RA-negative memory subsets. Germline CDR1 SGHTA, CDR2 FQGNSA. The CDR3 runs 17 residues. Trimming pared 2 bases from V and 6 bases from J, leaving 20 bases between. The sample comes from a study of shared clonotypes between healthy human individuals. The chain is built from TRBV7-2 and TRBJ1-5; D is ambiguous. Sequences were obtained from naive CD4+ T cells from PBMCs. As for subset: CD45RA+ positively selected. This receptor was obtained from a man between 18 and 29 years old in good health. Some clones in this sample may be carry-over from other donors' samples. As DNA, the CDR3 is TGTGCCAGCAGCTTATGGGATCCGGGCCAAGTGAGTCAGCCCCAGCATTTT. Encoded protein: CASSLWDPGQVSQPQHF.